These 18 T cell receptor beta chains were all obtained from the same sample, sequenced in a study of blood T cells in healthy people across ages. A sample-barcoded 5' primer and a J-beta primer mix were used in a second PCR of roughly 6 to 11 cycles. A single record per CDR3 protein comes from TCRdb applying MiXCR to the 5' RACE reads. This sample has about 900,000 distinct CDR3 sequences, with about 62% found just once. The material sequenced was blood. All receptors derive from a man younger than 40 in good health.

The chain couples TRBV9 to TRBJ2-5; D uncertain. Trimming pared 3 bases from V and 5 bases from J, leaving 20 bases between. The CDR3 has 16 residues. Germline CDR1 reads SGDLS; CDR2 reads YYNGEE. The CDR3 here is CASSDPLEAGGETQYF. The CDR3 region has the DNA TGTGCCAGCAGCGACCCTCTCGAAGCCGGTGGGGAGACCCAGTACTTC.

This chain joins TRBV7-9 and TRBJ1-6; D may be TRBD1 (6 bases). CDR3 length: 15 residues. CDR1 SEHNR and CDR2 FQNEAQ come from the germline V gene (reference sequence). V shed 5 bases and J shed 6 bases, with 14 bases lying between them. As DNA, the CDR3 is TGTGCCAGCAGCCTTCACAGGGAGTCTAATTCACCCCTCCACTTT. It is translated as CASSLHRESNSPLHF.

V gene TRBV20-1 combines with J gene TRBJ1-1, with TRBD1 matching over 7 bases. V dropped 5 bases and J dropped 4; count of bases not matched to a gene: 7. Germline-derived CDR1 and CDR2 are DFQATT and SNEGSKA (reference sequence). This CDR3 is built from 13 residues. CDR3 loop: CSAPLQGFTEAFF. DNA for the CDR3: TGCAGTGCTCCGTTACAGGGGTTCACTGAAGCTTTCTTT.

The chain uses TRBV29-1 and TRBJ1-2, with a tentative D call TRBD1 (6 bases). The CDR3 runs 13 residues. The V gene lost 5 bases and the J gene lost 0 bases, with 10 bases spanning the gap. Looked up from germline, CDR1 is SQVTM and CDR2 is ANQGSEA. CDR3 bases: TGCAGCGTTTCGGCAGGGGCTAACTATGGCTACACCTTC. Its translation: CSVSAGANYGYTF.

The chain has TRBV6-2 or TRBV6-3 and TRBJ1-1, with D unclear. CDR3 length equals 12 residues. V lost 2 bases to trimming and J lost 3 bases, with 4 bases between them. The germline V gene has CDR1 MNHEY and CDR2 SVGEGT. The CDR3 DNA follows: TGTGCCAGCAGTTACCTCGACACTGAAGCTTTCTTT. The encoded protein is CASSYLDTEAFF.

This clonotype has a single count. The chain carries TRBV6-6 and TRBJ2-1; the D gene is possibly TRBD2 (7 bases). With the DNA end fitting TRBJ2-7 better, the J assignment may be wrong. CDR1 and CDR2 (germline): MNHNY, SVGAGI (reference sequence). The CDR3 has 17 amino acids. The CDR3 reads CASSPHGARGAYNEQYF. For the CDR3, the DNA is TGTGCCAGCAGTCCACATGGGGCCCGGGGGGCCTACAATGAGCAGTACTTC.

V gene TRBV28 combines with J gene TRBJ2-5; D may be TRBD1 (6 bases). V gave up 1 base and J gave up 1 base, with 16 bases separating them. The CDR3 runs 17 residues. Germline CDR1 MDHEN, CDR2 SYDVKM. The CDR3 is CASSLSPPGHLQETQYF. For the CDR3, the DNA is TGTGCCAGCAGTTTATCTCCCCCGGGACACCTCCAAGAGACCCAGTACTTC.

The V call is TRBV29-1, the J call TRBJ2-1, with 7 positions matching TRBD1. The CDR3 sequence is 14 residues long. V gave up 3 bases and J gave up 3 bases; unmatched junction bases: 5. CDR1 SQVTM and CDR2 ANQGSEA come from the germline V gene. For the CDR3, the DNA is TGCAGCGTTGACGCTGACAGGGTCTACAATGAGCAGTTCTTC. As protein: CSVDADRVYNEQFF.

The chain is built from TRBV7-6 and TRBJ1-5; TRBD1 matches 7 bases. Per the germline V gene, CDR1 is SGHVS and CDR2 is FNYEAQ. The CDR3 totals 17 residues. V was pared by 3 bases and J by 1 base, with 9 bases of the junction left unmatched. The CDR3 region has the DNA TGTGCCAGCAGCTTGCTCCCGAGGGGGCCAAGCAATCAGCCCCAGCATTTT. Residues: CASSLLPRGPSNQPQHF.

V and J are TRBV4-2 and TRBJ2-7, with D perhaps assigned TRBD1 or TRBD2 (5 bases each). This CDR3 comprises 16 residues. The germline CDR1 and CDR2 sequences are LGHNA and YNFKEQ. V was pared by 0 bases and J by 3 bases, with 15 bases between. This CDR3 is CASSQDRRGALYEQYF. CDR3 nucleotides: TGTGCCAGCAGCCAAGATCGAAGAGGGGCCCTCTACGAGCAGTACTTC.

The chain is built from TRBV3-1 and TRBJ1-2; the D is unclear. In germline, CDR1 is LGHDT, CDR2 YNNKEL (reference sequence). The CDR3 sequence is 14 residues long. Trimming left V 5 bases short and J 4 bases short, with 14 bases between. CDR3 bases: TGTGCCAGCAGCGCCCGGACCCTGCGCTATGGCTACACCTTC. It encodes CASSARTLRYGYTF. Supplemented by reference TRBV3-1 and TRBJ1-2, the full variable domain reads DTAVSQTPKYLVTQMGNDKSIKCEQNLGHDTMYWYKQDSKKFLKIMFSYNNKELIINETVPNRFSPKSPDKAHLNLHINSLELGDSAVYFCASSARTLRYGYTFGSGTRLTVV.

The chain links TRBV9 to TRBJ1-1; TRBD1 matches at 9 bases. Trimming at V came to 0 bases and at J to 3 bases, leaving 6 bases not matched to a gene. The CDR3 consists of 16 residues. CDR1 and CDR2 (germline): SGDLS, YYNGEE. For the CDR3, the DNA is TGTGCCAGCAGCGTAGACAGGGGGCGAGGCGACACTGAAGCTTTCTTT. It codes for CASSVDRGRGDTEAFF.

The chain links TRBV6-1 to TRBJ2-5; D possibly corresponds to TRBD1 (6 bases). V lost 4 bases to trimming and J lost 5 bases, with 20 bases between them. Germline V gene data show CDR1 as MNHNS and CDR2 as SASEGT. This CDR3 region has 16 residues. CDR3 DNA: TGTGCCAGCAGTGGGACCTTCAGGGGTTCACTGGAGACCCAGTACTTC. This gives the protein CASSGTFRGSLETQYF.

The rearrangement links TRBV29-1 to TRBJ1-6; the D is unclear. The CDR3 runs to 14 residues. Trimming shortened V by 5 bases and J by 9 bases, and 17 bases separated the two germline ends. The germline V gene encodes CDR1 SQVTM and CDR2 ANQGSEA. CDR3 coding DNA: TGCAGCGTTCGCGATACCCTTCTTGGTTCACCCCTCCACTTT. It specifies CSVRDTLLGSPLHF.

This clonotype was detected only a few times. The CDR3 DNA follows: TGTGCCAGCAGCAAAGGAGACAGGGATAACTACGAGCAGTACTTC. Its translation is CASSKGDRDNYEQYF. The V call is TRBV21-1, the J call TRBJ2-7; the D segment call TRBD1 is taken from the table without a DNA check. TRBV21-1 is designated a pseudogene. The CDR3 sequence is 15 residues long.

This chain connects TRBV2 to TRBJ1-2, with D possibly TRBD1 on 5 matching bases. Deletions cut 7 bases from V and 7 bases from J, with 31 bases between. Per the germline V gene, CDR1 is SNHLY and CDR2 is FYNNEI. This CDR3 has 18 amino acids. CDR3 sequence (DNA): TGTGCCAGCAAGGGTCCTTTCGTCGGGGCTCAATTGACGGGTGGCTACACCTTC. Protein sequence: CASKGPFVGAQLTGGYTF.

J is TRBJ2-1 and V is TRBV3-1; 7 bases match TRBD1. Germline V gene sequence: CDR1 LGHDT, CDR2 YNNKEL (reference sequence). The CDR3 extends over 15 amino acids. The V gene end was trimmed by 3 bases and the J gene end by 6 bases; junction bases not matched to a gene: 8. This CDR3 reads CASSQTGIVANEQFF. For the CDR3, the DNA is TGTGCCAGCAGCCAGACAGGGATTGTAGCCAATGAGCAGTTCTTC.

The gene calls are TRBV6-5 and TRBJ2-5, with a possible D match to TRBD1 (6 bases). Germline loops: CDR1 MNHEY, CDR2 SVGAGI. Trimming stripped 6 bases from V and 7 bases from J, with 15 bases between. This CDR3 has 13 residues. CDR3 residues: CASSPGHGGTQYF. The CDR3, as DNA: TGTGCCAGCAGCCCGGGACATGGAGGGACCCAGTACTTC.